This TCR beta chain comes out of a study of CD8 T cells in ankylosing spondylitis. General study findings and limits: The study looked at matched synovial fluid samples from ankylosing spondylitis patients. Disease-linked clones were reported to be significantly enriched there.

The germline V gene encodes CDR1 SQVTM and CDR2 ANQGSEA. This CDR3 is 13 amino acids long. V was clipped by 4 bases and J by 4 bases, with 11 bases between them. There are a few counts of this clonotype. Its specificity is not known. One entry per CDR3 protein, called by TCRdb with MiXCR from the 5' RACE reads. The data show about 350,000 distinct CDR3 sequences, 20% seen once. The receptor was isolated from a male donor with ankylosing spondylitis or in good health (not recorded which). The specimen was blood, either unsorted or a sorted T cell fraction (not recorded which). The chain uses TRBV29-1 and TRBJ2-1, with D maybe TRBD2 (5 bases). The CDR3: CSVVRETYNEQFF. CDR3 in DNA: TGCAGCGTTGTGAGGGAAACGTACAATGAGCAGTTCTTC.